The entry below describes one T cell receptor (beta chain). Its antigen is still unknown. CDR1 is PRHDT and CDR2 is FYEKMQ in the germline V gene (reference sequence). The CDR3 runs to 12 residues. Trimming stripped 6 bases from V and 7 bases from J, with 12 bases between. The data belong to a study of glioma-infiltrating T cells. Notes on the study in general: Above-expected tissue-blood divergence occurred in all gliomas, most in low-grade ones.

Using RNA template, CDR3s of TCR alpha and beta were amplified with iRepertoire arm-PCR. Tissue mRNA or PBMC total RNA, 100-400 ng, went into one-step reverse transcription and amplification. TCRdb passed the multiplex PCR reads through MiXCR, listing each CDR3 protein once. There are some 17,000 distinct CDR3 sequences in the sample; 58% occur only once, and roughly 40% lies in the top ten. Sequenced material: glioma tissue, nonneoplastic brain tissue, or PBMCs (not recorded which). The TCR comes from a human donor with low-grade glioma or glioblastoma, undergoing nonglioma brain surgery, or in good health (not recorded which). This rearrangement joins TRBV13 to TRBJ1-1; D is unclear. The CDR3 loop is CASRVPAIEAFF. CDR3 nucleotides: TGTGCCAGCAGAGTACCGGCGATTGAAGCTTTCTTT. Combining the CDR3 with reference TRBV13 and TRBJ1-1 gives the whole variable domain AAGVIQSPRHLIKEKRETATLKCYPIPRHDTVYWYQQGPGQDPQFLISFYEKMQSDKGSIPDRFSAQQFSDYHSELNMSSLELGDSALYFCASRVPAIEAFFGQGTRLTVV.